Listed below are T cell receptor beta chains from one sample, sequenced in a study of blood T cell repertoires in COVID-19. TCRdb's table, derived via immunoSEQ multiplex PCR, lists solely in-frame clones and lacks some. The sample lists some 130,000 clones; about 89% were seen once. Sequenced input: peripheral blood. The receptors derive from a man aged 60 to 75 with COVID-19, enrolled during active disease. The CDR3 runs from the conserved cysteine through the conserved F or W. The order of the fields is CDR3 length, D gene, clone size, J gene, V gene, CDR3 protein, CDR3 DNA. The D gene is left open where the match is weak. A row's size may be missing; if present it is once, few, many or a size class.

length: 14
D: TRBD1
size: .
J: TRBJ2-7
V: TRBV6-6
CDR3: CASSPSKGGHEQYF
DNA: TGTGCCAGCAGCCCCTCCAAAGGGGGCCACGAGCAGTACTTC

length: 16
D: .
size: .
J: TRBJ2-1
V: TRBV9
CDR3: CASSEAATRSYNEQFF
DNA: TGTGCCAGCAGTGAGGCCGCAACTCGTTCCTACAATGAGCAGTTCTTC

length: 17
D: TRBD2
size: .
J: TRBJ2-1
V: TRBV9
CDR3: CASSVDPGGGLIHEQFF
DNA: TGTGCCAGCAGCGTAGATCCTGGCGGGGGGCTCATCCATGAGCAGTTCTTC

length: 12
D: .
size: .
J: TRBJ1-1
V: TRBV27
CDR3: CATPTGGFEAFF
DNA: TGTGCCACACCGACAGGTGGCTTTGAAGCTTTCTTT

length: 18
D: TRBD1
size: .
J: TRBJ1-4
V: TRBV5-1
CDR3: CASSLHLGTGGTNEKLFF
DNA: TGCGCCAGCAGCTTGCATCTTGGGACAGGGGGAACTAATGAAAAACTGTTTTTT

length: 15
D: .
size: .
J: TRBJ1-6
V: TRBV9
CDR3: CASSPTLGGNSPLHF
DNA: TGTGCCAGCAGCCCAACACTGGGGGGAAATTCACCCCTCCACTTT

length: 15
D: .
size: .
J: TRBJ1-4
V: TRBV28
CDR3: CASSSPVGGSEKLFF
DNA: TGTGCCAGCAGTTCCCCGGTGGGGGGTTCCGAAAAACTGTTTTTT

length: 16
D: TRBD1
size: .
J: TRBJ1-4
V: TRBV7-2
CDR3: CASSSTGGAANEKLFF
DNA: TGTGCCAGCAGCTCCACAGGGGGCGCGGCTAATGAAAAACTGTTTTTT

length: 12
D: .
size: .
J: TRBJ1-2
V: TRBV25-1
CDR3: CASTDNNYGYTF
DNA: TGTGCCAGCACCGACAATAACTATGGCTACACCTTC

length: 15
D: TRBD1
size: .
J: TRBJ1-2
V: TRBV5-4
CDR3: CASSSVRTGNYGYTF
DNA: TGTGCCAGCAGCTCTGTCAGGACAGGGAACTATGGCTACACCTTC

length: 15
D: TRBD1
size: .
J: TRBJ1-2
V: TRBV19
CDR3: CASTTDRGGDYGYTF
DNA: TGTGCCAGTACCACAGACAGGGGAGGTGACTATGGCTACACCTTC

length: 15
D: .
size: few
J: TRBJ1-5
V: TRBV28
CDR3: CASSLYNQGLQPQHF
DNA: TGTGCCAGCAGTTTATACAACCAGGGCCTTCAGCCCCAGCATTTT

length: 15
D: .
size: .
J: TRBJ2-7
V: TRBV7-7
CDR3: CASSPNLGSSYEQYF
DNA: TGTGCCAGCAGCCCCAACCTAGGAAGCTCCTACGAGCAGTACTTC

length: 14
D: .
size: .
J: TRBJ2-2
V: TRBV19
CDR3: CASLVGGVIGELFF
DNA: TGTGCCAGTCTAGTTGGCGGGGTTATCGGGGAGCTGTTTTTT